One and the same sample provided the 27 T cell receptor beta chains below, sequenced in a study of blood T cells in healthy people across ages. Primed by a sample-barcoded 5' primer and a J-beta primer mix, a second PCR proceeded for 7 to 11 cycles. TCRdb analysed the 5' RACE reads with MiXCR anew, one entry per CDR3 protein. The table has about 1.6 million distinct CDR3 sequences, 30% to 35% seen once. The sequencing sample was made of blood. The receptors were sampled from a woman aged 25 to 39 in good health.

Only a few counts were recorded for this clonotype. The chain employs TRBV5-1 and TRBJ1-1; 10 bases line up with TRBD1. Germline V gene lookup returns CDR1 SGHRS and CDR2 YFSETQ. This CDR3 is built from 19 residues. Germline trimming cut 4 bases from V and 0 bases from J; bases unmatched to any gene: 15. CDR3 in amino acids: CASSLFRDRGTGMNTEAFF. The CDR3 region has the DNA TGCGCCAGCAGCCTCTTCCGGGACAGGGGAACTGGAATGAACACTGAAGCTTTCTTT. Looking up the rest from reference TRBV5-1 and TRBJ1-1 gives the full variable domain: KAGVTQTPRYLIKTRGQQVTLSCSPISGHRSVSWYQQTPGQGLQFLFEYFSETQRNKGNFPGRFSGRQFSNSRSEMNVSTLELGDSALYLCASSLFRDRGTGMNTEAFFGQGTRLTVV.

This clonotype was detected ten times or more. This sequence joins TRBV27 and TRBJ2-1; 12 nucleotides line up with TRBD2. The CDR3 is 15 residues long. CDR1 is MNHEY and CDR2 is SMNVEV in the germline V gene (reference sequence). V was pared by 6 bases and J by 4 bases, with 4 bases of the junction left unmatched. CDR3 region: CASSRGTSGYNEQFF. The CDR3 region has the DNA TGTGCCAGCAGCCGAGGGACTAGCGGGTACAATGAGCAGTTCTTC.

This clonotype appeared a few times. CDR3 loop: CASSPREQFF. The DNA of the CDR3 is TGTGCCAGCAGTCCGCGGGAGCAGTTCTTC. The V and J genes are TRBV2 and TRBJ2-1; D is ambiguous. Trimming left V 5 bases short and J 10 bases short, with 6 bases between. This CDR3 has 10 residues. CDR1 is SNHLY, CDR2 FYNNEI, per germline.

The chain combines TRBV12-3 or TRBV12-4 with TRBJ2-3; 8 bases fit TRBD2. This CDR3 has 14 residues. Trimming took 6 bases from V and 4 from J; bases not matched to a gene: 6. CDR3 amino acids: CASRSGSEADTQYF. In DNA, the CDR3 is TGTGCCAGCAGGAGCGGGAGTGAGGCAGATACGCAGTATTTT.

This CDR3 reads CASSQERRQVLNYGYTF. DNA of the CDR3: TGTGCCAGCAGCCAAGAGAGAAGGCAGGTCCTCAACTATGGCTACACCTTC. The rearrangement joins TRBV4-2 to TRBJ1-2; the D is unclear. V lost 0 bases to trimming and J lost 2 bases, with 16 bases between them. CDR1 is LGHNA and CDR2 is YNFKEQ in the germline V gene. CDR3 length: 17 amino acids.

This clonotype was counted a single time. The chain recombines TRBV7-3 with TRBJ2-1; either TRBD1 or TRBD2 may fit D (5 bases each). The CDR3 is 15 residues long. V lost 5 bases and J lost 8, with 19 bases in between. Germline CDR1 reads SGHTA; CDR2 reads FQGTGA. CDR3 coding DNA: TGTGCCAGCAGCCCGAGGGAGTCAGGGTCGGATGAGCAGTTCTTC. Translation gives CASSPRESGSDEQFF.

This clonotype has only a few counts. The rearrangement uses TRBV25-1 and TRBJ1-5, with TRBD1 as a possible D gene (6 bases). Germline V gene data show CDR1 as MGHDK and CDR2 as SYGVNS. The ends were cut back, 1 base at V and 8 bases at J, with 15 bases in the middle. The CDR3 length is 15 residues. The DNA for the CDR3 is TGTGCCAGCAGTGAATCGTCAGGGGACATAGAGCCCCAGCATTTT. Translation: CASSESSGDIEPQHF.

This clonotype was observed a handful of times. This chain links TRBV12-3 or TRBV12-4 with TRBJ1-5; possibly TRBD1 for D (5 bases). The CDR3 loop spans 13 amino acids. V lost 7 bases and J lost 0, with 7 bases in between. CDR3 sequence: CASTGRSNQPQHF. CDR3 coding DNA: TGTGCCAGCACGGGACGTAGCAATCAGCCCCAGCATTTT.

DNA for the CDR3: TGTGCCAGCAGCCAAGATCTGTGGGCAGAACAAGAGACCCAGTACTTC. Amino acids: CASSQDLWAEQETQYF. The rearrangement links TRBV3-1 to TRBJ2-5; no clear D. The CDR3 is 16 residues long. V was trimmed by 0 bases and J by 2 bases, leaving 13 bases between them. Germline V gene data show CDR1 as LGHDT and CDR2 as YNNKEL (reference sequence).

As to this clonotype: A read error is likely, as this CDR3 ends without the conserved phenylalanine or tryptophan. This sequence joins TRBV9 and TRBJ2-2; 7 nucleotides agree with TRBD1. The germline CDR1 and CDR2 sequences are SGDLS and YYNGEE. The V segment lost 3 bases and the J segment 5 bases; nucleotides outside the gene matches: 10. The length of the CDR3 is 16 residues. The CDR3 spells CASSDPPGTDTGELFC. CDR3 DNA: TGTGCCAGCAGCGACCCGCCCGGGACAGATACCGGGGAGCTGTTTTGT.

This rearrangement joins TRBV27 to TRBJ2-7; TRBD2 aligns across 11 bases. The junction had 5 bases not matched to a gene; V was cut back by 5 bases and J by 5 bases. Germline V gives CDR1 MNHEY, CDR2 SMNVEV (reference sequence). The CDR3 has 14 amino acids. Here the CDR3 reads CASSGGTSGHEQYF. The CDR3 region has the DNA TGTGCCAGCAGTGGGGGGACTAGCGGTCACGAGCAGTACTTC.

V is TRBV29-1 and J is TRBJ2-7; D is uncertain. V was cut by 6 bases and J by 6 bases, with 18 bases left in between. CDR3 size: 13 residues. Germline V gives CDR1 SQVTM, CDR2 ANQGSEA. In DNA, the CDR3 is TGCAGCGTAGAGCGAATGGGTGTCCCCGAGCAGTACTTC. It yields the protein CSVERMGVPEQYF.

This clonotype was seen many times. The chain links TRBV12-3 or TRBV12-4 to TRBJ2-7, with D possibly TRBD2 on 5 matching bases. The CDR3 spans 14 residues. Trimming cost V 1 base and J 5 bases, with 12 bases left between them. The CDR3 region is CASSLGGSGNEQYF. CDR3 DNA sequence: TGTGCCAGCAGTTTAGGGGGAAGCGGTAACGAGCAGTACTTC.

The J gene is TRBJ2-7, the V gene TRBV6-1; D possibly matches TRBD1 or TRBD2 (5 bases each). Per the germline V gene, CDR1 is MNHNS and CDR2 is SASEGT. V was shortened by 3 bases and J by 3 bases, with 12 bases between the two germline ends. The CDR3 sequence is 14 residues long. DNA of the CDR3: TGTGCCAGCAGTGAGGGACCGACCTTCTACGAGCAGTACTTC. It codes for CASSEGPTFYEQYF.

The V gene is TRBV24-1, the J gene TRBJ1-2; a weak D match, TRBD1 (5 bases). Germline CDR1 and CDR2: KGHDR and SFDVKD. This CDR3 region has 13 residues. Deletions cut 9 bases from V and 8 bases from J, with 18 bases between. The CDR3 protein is CATARGRSDGYTF. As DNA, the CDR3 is TGTGCCACCGCTAGGGGAAGGTCTGACGGCTACACCTTC.

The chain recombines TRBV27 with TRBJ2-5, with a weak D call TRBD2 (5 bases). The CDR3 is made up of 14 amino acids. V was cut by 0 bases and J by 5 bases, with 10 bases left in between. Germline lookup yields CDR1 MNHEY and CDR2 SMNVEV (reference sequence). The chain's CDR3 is CASSLSTSAETQYF. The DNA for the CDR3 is TGTGCCAGCAGTTTATCTACTAGTGCGGAGACCCAGTACTTC.

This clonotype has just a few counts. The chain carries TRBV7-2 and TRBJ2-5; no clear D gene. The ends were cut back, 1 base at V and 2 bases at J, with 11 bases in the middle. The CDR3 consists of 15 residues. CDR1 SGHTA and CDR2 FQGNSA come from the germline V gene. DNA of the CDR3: TGTGCCAGCAGCTTAGGGGTGGAGTGGCAAGAGACCCAGTACTTC. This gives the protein CASSLGVEWQETQYF.

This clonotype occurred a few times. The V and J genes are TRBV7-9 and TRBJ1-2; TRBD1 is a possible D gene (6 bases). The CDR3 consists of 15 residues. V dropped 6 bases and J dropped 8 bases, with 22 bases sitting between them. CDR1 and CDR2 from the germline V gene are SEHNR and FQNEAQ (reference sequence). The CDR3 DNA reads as TGTGCCAGCAGAGAAACAGGGTTTCGATCAGGCGGCTACACCTTC. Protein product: CASRETGFRSGGYTF.

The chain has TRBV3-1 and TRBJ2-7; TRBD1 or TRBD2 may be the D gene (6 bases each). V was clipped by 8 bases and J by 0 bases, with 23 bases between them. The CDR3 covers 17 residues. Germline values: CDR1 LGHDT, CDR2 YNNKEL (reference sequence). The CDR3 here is CASGPFSGGSYSYEQYV. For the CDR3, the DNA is TGTGCCAGCGGCCCCTTTTCCGGGGGCTCCTACTCCTACGAGCAGTACGTC.

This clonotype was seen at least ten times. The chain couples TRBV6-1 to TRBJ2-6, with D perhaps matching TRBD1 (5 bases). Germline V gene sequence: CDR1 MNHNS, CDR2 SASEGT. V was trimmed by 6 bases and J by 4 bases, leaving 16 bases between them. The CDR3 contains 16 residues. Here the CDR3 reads CASRAGSLSGANVLTF. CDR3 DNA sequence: TGTGCCAGCAGGGCAGGGTCGCTATCCGGGGCCAACGTCCTGACTTTC.

The CDR3 nucleotides are TGTGCCAGCAGCGGGGGACTAGCGGGGGGCCAGCAGTACTTC. Translated: CASSGGLAGGQQYF. This chain connects TRBV9 to TRBJ2-7; 15 nucleotides align to TRBD2. The CDR3 is 14 amino acids. The J segment lost 8 bases and the V segment lost 3 bases, leaving 3 bases of the junction unmatched. The germline CDR1 and CDR2 sequences are SGDLS and YYNGEE. The whole variable domain, remainder taken from reference TRBV9 and TRBJ2-7, is DSGVTQTPKHLITATGQRVTLRCSPRSGDLSVYWYQQSLDQGLQFLIQYYNGEERAKGNILERFSAQQFPDLHSELNLSSLELGDSALYFCASSGGLAGGQQYFGPGTRLTVT.

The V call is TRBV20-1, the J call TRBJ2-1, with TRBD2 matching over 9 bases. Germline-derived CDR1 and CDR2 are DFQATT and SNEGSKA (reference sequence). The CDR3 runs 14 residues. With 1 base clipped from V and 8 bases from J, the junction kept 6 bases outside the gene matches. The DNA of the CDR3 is TGCAGTGCTAGAGGCGGGAGGGCCTCGGATGAGCAGTTCTTC. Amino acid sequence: CSARGGRASDEQFF.

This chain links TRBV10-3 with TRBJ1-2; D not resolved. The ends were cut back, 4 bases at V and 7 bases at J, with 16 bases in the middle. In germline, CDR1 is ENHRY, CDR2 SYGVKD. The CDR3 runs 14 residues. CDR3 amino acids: CAISGQDGFGGYTF. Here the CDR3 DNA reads TGTGCCATCAGTGGCCAGGATGGATTTGGTGGCTACACCTTC.

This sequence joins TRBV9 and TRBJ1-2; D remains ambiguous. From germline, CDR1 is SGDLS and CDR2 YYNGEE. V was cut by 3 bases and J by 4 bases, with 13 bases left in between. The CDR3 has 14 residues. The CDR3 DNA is TGTGCCAGCAGCGCCGCACGGGAGTCCTATGGCTACACCTTC. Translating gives CASSAARESYGYTF.

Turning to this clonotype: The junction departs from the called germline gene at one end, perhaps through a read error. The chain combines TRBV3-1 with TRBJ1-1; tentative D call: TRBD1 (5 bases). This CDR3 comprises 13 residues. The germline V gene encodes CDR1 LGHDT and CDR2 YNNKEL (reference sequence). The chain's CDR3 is CASTQFETDEAFF. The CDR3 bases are TGTGCCAGCACCCAATTCGAGACAGATGAAGCTTTCTTT. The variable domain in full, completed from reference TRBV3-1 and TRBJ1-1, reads DTAVSQTPKYLVTQMGNDKSIKCEQNLGHDTMYWYKQDSKKFLKIMFSYNNKELIINETVPNRFSPKSPDKAHLNLHINSLELGDSAVYFCASTQFETDEAFFGQGTRLTVV.

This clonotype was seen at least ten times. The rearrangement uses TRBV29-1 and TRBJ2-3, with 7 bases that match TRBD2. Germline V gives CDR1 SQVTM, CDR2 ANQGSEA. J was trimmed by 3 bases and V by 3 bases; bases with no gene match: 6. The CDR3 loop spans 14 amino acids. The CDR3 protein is CSVEAGEGTDTQYF. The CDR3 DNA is TGCAGCGTTGAGGCGGGAGAAGGGACAGATACGCAGTATTTT.

Here the CDR3 DNA reads TGTGCCAGCAGCAAAGCGTCCAGCCCCCCTGGCAATGAGCAGTTCTTC. Residues: CASSKASSPPGNEQFF. The chain links TRBV21-1 to TRBJ2-1; the D call of TRBD1 is as the table states it, not checked on the DNA. TRBV21-1 has pseudogene status. This CDR3 has 16 amino acids.